The next 16 T cell receptor beta chains were all read from a single sample in a study of human thymus T cells. Resections were taken during corrective heart surgery, and the thymus tissue came from these. Libraries were prepared by immunoSEQ multiplex PCR; TCRdb keeps only in-frame clonotypes and omits some of them. Altogether tens of thousands of clones are present, over 85% being singletons, with the ten largest covering around 0.03%. Sequencing was carried out using thymus tissue. The receptors originated from a girl less than two years old with a congenital heart defect but otherwise immunologically healthy.

V gene TRBV27 combines with J gene TRBJ2-6; a possible D gene is TRBD2 (6 bases). V shed 6 bases and J shed 0 bases, with 15 bases lying between them. The V gene's germline CDR1 is MNHEY and CDR2 SMNVEV (reference sequence). CDR3 length: 17 residues. The CDR3 loop reads CASSTGESVSGANVLTF. The CDR3 region has the DNA TGTGCCAGCAGCACGGGGGAATCCGTCTCTGGGGCCAACGTCCTGACTTTC.

The rearrangement uses TRBV10-2 and TRBJ1-3; a possible D gene is TRBD1 (6 bases). The CDR3 length is 16 residues. V lost 6 bases, J lost 0 bases, and 15 bases lay in between. Germline V CDR1 and CDR2: WSHSY, SAAADI. The CDR3 DNA follows: TGCGCCAGCAGGAAGGGGGACTTCCCCTCTGGAAACACCATATATTTT. Protein sequence: CASRKGDFPSGNTIYF.

The chain carries TRBV28 and TRBJ2-1; 12 bases are shared with TRBD2. Germline CDR1 and CDR2: MDHEN and SYDVKM. The CDR3 contains 16 residues. The V segment lost 5 bases and the J segment 9 bases; nucleotides outside the gene matches: 11. CDR3 in amino acids: CASSPQTSGRGGEQFF. The CDR3, as DNA: TGTGCCAGCAGTCCACAGACTAGCGGGAGAGGAGGTGAGCAGTTCTTC. The whole variable domain, remainder taken from reference TRBV28 and TRBJ2-1, is DVKVTQSSRYLVKRTGEKVFLECVQDMDHENMFWYRQDPGLGLRLIYFSYDVKMKEKGDIPEGYSVSREKKERFSLILESASTNQTSMYLCASSPQTSGRGGEQFFGPGTRLTVL.

The chain is built from TRBV19 and TRBJ1-5; 8 bases align to TRBD1. Trimming at V came to 10 bases and at J to 8 bases, leaving 16 bases not matched to a gene. CDR3 length equals 15 residues. The germline V gene has CDR1 LNHDA and CDR2 SQIVND (reference sequence). In DNA, the CDR3 is TGTGCCACCACCACCGGCGGGACAGGACGGGAGCCCCAGCATTTT. This gives the protein CATTTGGTGREPQHF.

V gene TRBV4-1 combines with J gene TRBJ1-4; 9 positions agree with TRBD1. Germline CDR1 and CDR2: MGHRA and YSYEKL. CDR3 length: 16 residues. V lost 0 bases, J lost 7 bases, and 6 bases stayed unmatched. CDR3 loop: CASSQDSQQGAEKLFF. CDR3 coding DNA: TGCGCCAGCAGCCAAGATAGCCAACAGGGGGCTGAAAAACTGTTTTTT.

In its sample, this clone was seen a few times. The rearrangement joins TRBV7-9 to TRBJ2-3, with D unclear. There are 14 residues in the CDR3. From germline, CDR1 is SEHNR and CDR2 FQNEAQ (reference sequence). The ends were cut back, 5 bases at V and 5 bases at J, with 14 bases in the middle. CDR3 amino acids: CASSTLDTQDTQYF. DNA for the CDR3: TGTGCCAGCAGCACCCTTGACACGCAAGATACGCAGTATTTT.

The chain couples TRBV7-9 to TRBJ2-1, with D hard to call. In germline, CDR1 is SEHNR, CDR2 FQNEAQ (reference sequence). V was trimmed by 5 bases and J by 8 bases, leaving 16 bases between them. This CDR3 is built from 14 residues. The CDR3 region has the DNA TGTGCCAGCAGCCCCTTTGTAGGGTTTCATGAGCAGTTCTTC. Its protein product is CASSPFVGFHEQFF.

The chain uses TRBV28 and TRBJ2-4; a possible D gene is TRBD1 (6 bases). Trimming left V 7 bases short and J 9 bases short, with 16 bases between. The germline gives CDR1 MDHEN, CDR2 SYDVKM. This CDR3 has 13 amino acids. CDR3 residues: CASMGRGIAIQYF. Here the CDR3 DNA reads TGTGCCAGCATGGGCAGGGGCATCGCCATTCAGTACTTC.

This clone has only one observation. The gene calls are TRBV5-5 and TRBJ2-2, with D unresolved. V shed 3 bases and J shed 0 bases, with 12 bases lying between them. CDR1 is SGHKS, CDR2 YYEKEE, per germline (reference sequence). The CDR3 is 16 residues long. As DNA, the CDR3 is TGTGCCAGCAGCTCACATACGGGCTCGAACACCGGGGAGCTGTTTTTT. Translated, it gives CASSSHTGSNTGELFF.

The CDR3 spells CASSPRQGGTGELFF. The CDR3 DNA reads as TGCGCCAGCAGCCCCCGACAGGGAGGGACCGGGGAGCTGTTTTTT. The rearrangement joins TRBV4-1 to TRBJ2-2; D tentatively fits TRBD1 or TRBD2 (7 bases each). The ends were cut back, 4 bases at V and 5 bases at J, with 14 bases in the middle. Germline-derived CDR1 and CDR2 are MGHRA and YSYEKL. The CDR3 length is 15 residues.

This chain uses TRBV4-2 with TRBJ2-2; 7 bases are shared with TRBD2. CDR1 LGHNA and CDR2 YNFKEQ come from the germline V gene. The CDR3 has 19 amino acids. J lost 2 bases, V lost 0 bases, and 12 bases had no gene match. The CDR3 loop reads CASSQDEGRERGNTGELFF. In DNA form, the CDR3 reads TGTGCCAGCAGCCAAGATGAGGGCAGGGAGCGGGGAAACACCGGGGAGCTGTTTTTT.

J is TRBJ2-7 and V is TRBV19, with a tentative D call TRBD2 (6 bases). This CDR3 has 14 amino acids. Germline CDR1 and CDR2: LNHDA and SQIVND (reference sequence). Trimming shortened V by 3 bases and J by 0 bases, and 9 bases separated the two germline ends. The CDR3 loop is CASSISGNSYEQYF. The CDR3 nucleotides are TGTGCCAGTAGTATTAGCGGAAACTCCTACGAGCAGTACTTC.

This clone was observed once. The V gene is TRBV15, the J gene TRBJ1-2; no firm D call. The CDR3 totals 15 residues. The germline V gene encodes CDR1 LNHNV and CDR2 YYDKDF (reference sequence). V lost 0 bases and J lost 5, with 13 bases in between. CDR3 residues: CATSRENGKGYGYTF. DNA of the CDR3: TGTGCCACCAGCAGAGAGAACGGCAAGGGATATGGCTACACCTTC.

The V call is TRBV6-1, the J call TRBJ1-1; D perhaps matches TRBD1 (5 bases). This CDR3 is built from 14 residues. Germline V lookup: CDR1 MNHNS, CDR2 SASEGT. Between the trimmed V and J ends, which lost 3 bases and 7 bases, there was a span of 15 bases. DNA for the CDR3: TGTGCCAGCAGTGAGACCTTCTTGGGGCTTGAAGCTTTCTTT. Protein: CASSETFLGLEAFF.

The V and J genes are TRBV5-6 and TRBJ2-7; weak D call: TRBD1 (5 bases). Per germline, CDR1 SGHDT and CDR2 YYEEEE. The CDR3 has 15 amino acids. The V and J ends lost 0 bases and 2 bases respectively, with 12 bases between them. The DNA of the CDR3 is TGTGCCAGCAGCTTGGAGGGCAGGGCCCCCTACGAGCAGTACTTC. Translated, it gives CASSLEGRAPYEQYF. Full variable domain (missing parts from reference TRBV5-6 and TRBJ2-7): DAGVTQSPTHLIKTRGQQVTLRCSPKSGHDTVSWYQQALGQGPQFIFQYYEEEERQRGNFPDRFSGHQFPNYSSELNVNALLLGDSALYLCASSLEGRAPYEQYFGPGTRLTVT.

This clone was seen only once. This sequence joins TRBV7-3 and TRBJ2-2; possibly TRBD2 for D (6 bases). Germline assignment: CDR1 SGHTA and CDR2 FQGTGA. CDR3 length: 14 amino acids. The V gene lost 5 bases and the J gene lost 5 bases, with 12 bases spanning the gap. The CDR3 region is CASSRLRGTGELFF. For the CDR3, the DNA is TGTGCCAGCAGCCGGCTACGGGGGACCGGGGAGCTGTTTTTT.